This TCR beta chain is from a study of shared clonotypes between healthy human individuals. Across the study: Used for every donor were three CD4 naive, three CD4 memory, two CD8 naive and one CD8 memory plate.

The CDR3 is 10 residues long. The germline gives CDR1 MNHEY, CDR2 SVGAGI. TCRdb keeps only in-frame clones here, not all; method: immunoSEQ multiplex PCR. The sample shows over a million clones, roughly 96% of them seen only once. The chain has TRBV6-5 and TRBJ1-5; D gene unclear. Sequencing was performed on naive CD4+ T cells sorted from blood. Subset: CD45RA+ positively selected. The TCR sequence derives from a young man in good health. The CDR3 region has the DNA TGTCCCTGGCCGTGTCAGCCCCAGCATTTT. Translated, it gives CPWPCQPQHF.